This TCR beta chain emerged from a study of blood T cell repertoires in COVID-19. Germline lookup yields CDR1 MDHEN and CDR2 SYDVKM. Unmatched junction bases numbered 8, after V lost 5 bases and J lost 4 bases. This CDR3 is built from 16 residues. Under the authors' procedure: Amplified reference gene primers provided the basis for estimating nucleated cell counts. This table comes from immunoSEQ multiplex PCR, and its TCRdb copy is limited to in-frame clones, with some not included. Clone size and V and J calls were adopted from that table, with D and trimming inferred from the DNA. The sample holds about 290,000 clones, about nine tenths seen once.

Material: peripheral blood. The chain uses TRBV28 and TRBJ1-3; 10 positions agree with TRBD1. The clonotype originates from a woman between 40 and 50 years old who had recovered from COVID-19. The CDR3 region has the DNA TGTGCCAGCAGTAGCTCCGGACAGGGGGTAGGAAACACCATATATTTT. Protein sequence: CASSSSGQGVGNTIYF.